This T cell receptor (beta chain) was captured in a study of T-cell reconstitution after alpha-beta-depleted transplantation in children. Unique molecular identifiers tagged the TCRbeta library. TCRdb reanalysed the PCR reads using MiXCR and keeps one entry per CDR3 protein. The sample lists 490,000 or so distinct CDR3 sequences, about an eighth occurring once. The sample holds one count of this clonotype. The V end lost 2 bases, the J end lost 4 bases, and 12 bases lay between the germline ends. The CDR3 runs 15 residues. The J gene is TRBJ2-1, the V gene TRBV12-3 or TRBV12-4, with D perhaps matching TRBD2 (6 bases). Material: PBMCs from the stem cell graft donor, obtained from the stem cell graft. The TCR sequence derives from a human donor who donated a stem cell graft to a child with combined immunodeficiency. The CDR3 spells CASSLTLGRYNEQFF. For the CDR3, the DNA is TGTGCCAGCAGTTTAACTCTCGGGAGATACAATGAGCAGTTCTTC.